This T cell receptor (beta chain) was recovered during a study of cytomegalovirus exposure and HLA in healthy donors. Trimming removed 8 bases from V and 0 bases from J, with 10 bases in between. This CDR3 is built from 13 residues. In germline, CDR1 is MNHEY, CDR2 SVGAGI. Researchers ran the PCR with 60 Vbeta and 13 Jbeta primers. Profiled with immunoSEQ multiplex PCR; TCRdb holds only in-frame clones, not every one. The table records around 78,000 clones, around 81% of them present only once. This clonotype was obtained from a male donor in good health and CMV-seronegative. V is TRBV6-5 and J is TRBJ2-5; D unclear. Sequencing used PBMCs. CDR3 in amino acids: CASGRTYQETQYF. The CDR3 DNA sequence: TGTGCCAGCGGCCGTACGTACCAAGAGACCCAGTACTTC.